Listed here is a single T cell receptor (beta chain). The data were taken from a study of cytomegalovirus exposure and HLA in healthy donors. Trimming took 8 bases from V and 8 from J, leaving 20 bases between them. Germline V gene data show CDR1 as MNHEY and CDR2 as SMNVEV (reference sequence). The CDR3 runs 14 residues. Amplification used 60 Vbeta primers and 13 Jbeta primers. Profiling relied on immunoSEQ multiplex PCR, and the TCRdb table lists in-frame clones only, not all of them. The specimen's table records 100,000 to 150,000 clones. This receptor was identified in a woman in her thirties or forties in good health and CMV-seropositive. The specimen sequenced was PBMCs. The rearrangement uses TRBV27 and TRBJ2-3; a possible D gene is TRBD2 (5 bases). The CDR3 region has the DNA TGTGCCAGCCAAAAAGGAGTAGGGCGGGTTACGCAGTATTTT. Protein product: CASQKGVGRVTQYF.